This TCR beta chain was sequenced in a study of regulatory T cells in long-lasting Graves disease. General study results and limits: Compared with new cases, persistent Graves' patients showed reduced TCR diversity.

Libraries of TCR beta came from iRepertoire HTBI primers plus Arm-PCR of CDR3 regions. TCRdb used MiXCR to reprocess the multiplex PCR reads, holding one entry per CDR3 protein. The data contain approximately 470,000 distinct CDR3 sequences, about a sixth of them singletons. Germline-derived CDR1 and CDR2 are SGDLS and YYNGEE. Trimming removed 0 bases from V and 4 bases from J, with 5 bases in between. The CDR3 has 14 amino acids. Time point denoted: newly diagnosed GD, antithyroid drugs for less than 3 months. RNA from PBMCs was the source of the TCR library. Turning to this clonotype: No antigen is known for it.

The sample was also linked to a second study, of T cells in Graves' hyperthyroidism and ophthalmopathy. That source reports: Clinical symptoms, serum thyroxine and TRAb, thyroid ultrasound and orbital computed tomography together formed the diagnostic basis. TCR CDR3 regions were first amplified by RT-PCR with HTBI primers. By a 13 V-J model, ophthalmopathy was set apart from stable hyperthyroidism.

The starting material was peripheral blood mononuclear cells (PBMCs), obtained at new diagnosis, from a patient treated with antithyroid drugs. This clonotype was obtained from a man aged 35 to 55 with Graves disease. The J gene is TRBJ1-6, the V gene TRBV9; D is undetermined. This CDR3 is CASSVDGYNSPLHF. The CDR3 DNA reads TGTGCCAGCAGCGTAGATGGGTATAATTCACCCCTCCACTTT.